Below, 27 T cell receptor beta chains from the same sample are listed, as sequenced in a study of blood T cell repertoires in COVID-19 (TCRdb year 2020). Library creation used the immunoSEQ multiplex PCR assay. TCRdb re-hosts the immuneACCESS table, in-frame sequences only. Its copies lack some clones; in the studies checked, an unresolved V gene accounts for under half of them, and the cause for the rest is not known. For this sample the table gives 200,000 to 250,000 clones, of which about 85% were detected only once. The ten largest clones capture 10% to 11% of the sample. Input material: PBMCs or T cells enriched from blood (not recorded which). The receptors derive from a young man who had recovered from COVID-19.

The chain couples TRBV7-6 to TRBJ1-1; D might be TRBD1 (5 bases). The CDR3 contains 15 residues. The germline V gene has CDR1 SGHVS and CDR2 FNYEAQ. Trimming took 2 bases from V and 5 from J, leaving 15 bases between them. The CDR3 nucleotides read TGTGCCAGCAGCTTAAACCGGGCTCGGGGGACTGAAGCTTTCTTT. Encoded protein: CASSLNRARGTEAFF.

The CDR3: CASSHGTGLNTEAFF. CDR3 sequence (DNA): TGTGCCAGCAGCCATGGGACAGGGTTGAACACTGAAGCTTTCTTT. This chain connects TRBV3-1 (or the pseudogene TRBV3-2) to TRBJ1-1; TRBD1 matches 9 bases. Germline assignment: CDR1 LGHDT and CDR2 YNNKEL (reference sequence). The CDR3 consists of 15 residues. Germline trimming cut 3 bases from V and 0 bases from J; bases unmatched to any gene: 2.

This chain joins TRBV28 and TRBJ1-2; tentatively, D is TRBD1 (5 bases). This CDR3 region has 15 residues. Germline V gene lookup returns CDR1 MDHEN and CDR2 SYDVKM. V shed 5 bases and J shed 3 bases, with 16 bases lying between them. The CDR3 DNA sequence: TGTGCCAGCAGTGCCCCCCAGGGCAGAGACTATGGCTACACCTTC. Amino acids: CASSAPQGRDYGYTF.

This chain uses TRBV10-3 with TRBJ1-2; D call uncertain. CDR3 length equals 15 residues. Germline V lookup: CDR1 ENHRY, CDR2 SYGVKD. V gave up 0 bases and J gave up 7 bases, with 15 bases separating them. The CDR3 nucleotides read TGTGCCATCAGTGAGTCGTGGTTGAATGACTCTGGCTACACCTTC. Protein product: CAISESWLNDSGYTF.

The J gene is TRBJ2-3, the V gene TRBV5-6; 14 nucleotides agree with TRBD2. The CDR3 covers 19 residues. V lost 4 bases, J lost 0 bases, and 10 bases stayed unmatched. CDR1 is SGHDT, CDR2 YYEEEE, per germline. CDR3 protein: CASSPLGLAGGQSTDTQYF. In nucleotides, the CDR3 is TGTGCCAGCAGCCCGCTTGGACTAGCGGGAGGCCAGAGCACAGATACGCAGTATTTT.

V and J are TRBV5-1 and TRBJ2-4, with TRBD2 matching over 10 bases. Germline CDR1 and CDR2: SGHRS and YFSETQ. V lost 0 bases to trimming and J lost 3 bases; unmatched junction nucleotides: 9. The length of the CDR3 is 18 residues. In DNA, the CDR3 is TGCGCCAGCAGCTTGGGGTTAGCGGGAGGCAGCTACAAAAACATTCAGTACTTC. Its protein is CASSLGLAGGSYKNIQYF.

The CDR3 DNA reads as TGTGCCAGCAGCGAGTATGGCTACACCTTC. It encodes CASSEYGYTF. This sequence joins TRBV7-9 and TRBJ1-2; D unresolved. Germline CDR1 and CDR2: SEHNR and FQNEAQ (reference sequence). CDR3 length: 10 amino acids. V gave up 5 bases and J gave up 5 bases, with 3 bases separating them.

The CDR3 coding sequence is TGTGCCAGCAGCTTCTCCCTTTTTGGAAACACCATATATTTT. Protein: CASSFSLFGNTIYF. This chain uses TRBV7-2 with TRBJ1-3; no definite D call. V dropped 3 bases and J dropped 3 bases, with 9 bases sitting between them. The length of the CDR3 is 14 residues. Germline V gene sequence: CDR1 SGHTA, CDR2 FQGNSA.

CDR3 region: CASSQMTGRSTRETQYF. CDR3 in DNA: TGTGCCAGCAGCCAGATGACAGGGCGGTCCACTAGAGAGACCCAGTACTTC. This sequence joins TRBV3-1 (or the pseudogene TRBV3-2) and TRBJ2-5; 7 positions match TRBD1. The germline gives CDR1 LGHDT, CDR2 YNNKEL (reference sequence). This CDR3 has 17 residues. V was pared by 3 bases and J by 4 bases, with 14 bases of the junction left unmatched.

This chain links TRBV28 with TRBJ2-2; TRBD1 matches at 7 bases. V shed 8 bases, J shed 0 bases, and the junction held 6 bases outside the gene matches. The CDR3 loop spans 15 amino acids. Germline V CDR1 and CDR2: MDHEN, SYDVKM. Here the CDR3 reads CASLRGQTNTGELFF. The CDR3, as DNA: TGTGCCAGCCTGAGGGGACAGACGAACACCGGGGAGCTGTTTTTT.

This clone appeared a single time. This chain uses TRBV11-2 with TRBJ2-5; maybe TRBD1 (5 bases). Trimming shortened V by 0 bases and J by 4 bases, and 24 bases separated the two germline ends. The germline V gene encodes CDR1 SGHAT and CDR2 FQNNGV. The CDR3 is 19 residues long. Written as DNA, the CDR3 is TGTGCCAGCAGCTTAGATCAAGTCCGCCACATTGGGGCCGGAGAGACCCAGTACTTC. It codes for CASSLDQVRHIGAGETQYF.

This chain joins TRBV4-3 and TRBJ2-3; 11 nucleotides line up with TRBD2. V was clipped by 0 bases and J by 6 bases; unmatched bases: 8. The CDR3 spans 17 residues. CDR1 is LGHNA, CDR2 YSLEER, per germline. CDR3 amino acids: CASSQEFSGGAPDTQYF. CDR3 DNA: TGCGCCAGCAGCCAAGAATTTAGCGGGGGGGCTCCCGATACGCAGTATTTT.

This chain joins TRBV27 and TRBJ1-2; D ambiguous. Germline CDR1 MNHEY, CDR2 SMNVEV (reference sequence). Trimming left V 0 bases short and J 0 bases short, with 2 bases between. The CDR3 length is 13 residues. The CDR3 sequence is CASSLSSNYGYTF. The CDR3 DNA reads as TGTGCCAGCAGTTTATCCTCTAACTATGGCTACACCTTC.

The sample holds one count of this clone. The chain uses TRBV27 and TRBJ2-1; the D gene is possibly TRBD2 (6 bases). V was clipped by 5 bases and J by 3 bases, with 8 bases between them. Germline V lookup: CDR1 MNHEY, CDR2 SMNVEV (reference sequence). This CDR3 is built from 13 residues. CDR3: CASSGLIYNEQFF. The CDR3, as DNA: TGTGCCAGCAGTGGACTAATCTACAATGAGCAGTTCTTC.

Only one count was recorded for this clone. CDR3 loop: CASRFTGTGGGDLHF. The CDR3 DNA reads as TGCGCCAGCAGATTCACCGGGACAGGGGGAGGAGACCTCCACTTT. The genes are TRBV10-2 and TRBJ1-6; 11 bases are shared with TRBD1. The CDR3 runs to 15 residues. Germline values: CDR1 WSHSY, CDR2 SAAADI. Trimming took 6 bases from V and 15 from J; bases not matched to a gene: 13.

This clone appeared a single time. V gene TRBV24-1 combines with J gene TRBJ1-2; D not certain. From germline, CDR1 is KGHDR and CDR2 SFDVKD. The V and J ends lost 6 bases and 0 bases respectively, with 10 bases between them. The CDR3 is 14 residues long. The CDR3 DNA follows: TGTGCCACCAGTAGTCCCGGGACTAACTATGGCTACACCTTC. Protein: CATSSPGTNYGYTF.

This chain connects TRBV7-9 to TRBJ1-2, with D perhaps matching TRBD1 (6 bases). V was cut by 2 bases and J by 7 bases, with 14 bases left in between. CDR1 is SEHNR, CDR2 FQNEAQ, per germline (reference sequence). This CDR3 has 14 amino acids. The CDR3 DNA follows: TGTGCCAGCAGCTTATCACAGGGACAATTTGGCTACACCTTC. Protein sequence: CASSLSQGQFGYTF.

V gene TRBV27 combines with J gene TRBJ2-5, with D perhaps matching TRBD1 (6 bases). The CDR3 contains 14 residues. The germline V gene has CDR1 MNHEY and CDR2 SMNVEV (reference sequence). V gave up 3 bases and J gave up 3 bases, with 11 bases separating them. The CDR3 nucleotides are TGTGCCAGCAGTTTCGACAGGATAAAAGAGACCCAGTACTTC. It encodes CASSFDRIKETQYF.

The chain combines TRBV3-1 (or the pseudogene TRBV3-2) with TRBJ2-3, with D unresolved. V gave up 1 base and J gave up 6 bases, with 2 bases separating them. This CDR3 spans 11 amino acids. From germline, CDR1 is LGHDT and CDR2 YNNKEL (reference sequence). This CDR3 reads CASSQADTQYF. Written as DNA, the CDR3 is TGTGCCAGCAGCCAAGCGGATACGCAGTATTTT.

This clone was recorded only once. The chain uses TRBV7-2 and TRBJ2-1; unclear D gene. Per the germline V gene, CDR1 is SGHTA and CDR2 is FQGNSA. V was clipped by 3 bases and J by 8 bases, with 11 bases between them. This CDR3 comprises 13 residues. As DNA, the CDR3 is TGTGCCAGCAGCTTGGGTCTGGAGTATGAGCAGTTCTTC. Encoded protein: CASSLGLEYEQFF.

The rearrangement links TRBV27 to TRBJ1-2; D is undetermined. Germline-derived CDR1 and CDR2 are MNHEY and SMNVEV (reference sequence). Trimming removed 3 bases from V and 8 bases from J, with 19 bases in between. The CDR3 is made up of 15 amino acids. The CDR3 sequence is CASSFEDFLSKGYTF. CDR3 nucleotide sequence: TGTGCCAGCAGTTTCGAGGATTTTCTTTCTAAGGGCTACACCTTC.

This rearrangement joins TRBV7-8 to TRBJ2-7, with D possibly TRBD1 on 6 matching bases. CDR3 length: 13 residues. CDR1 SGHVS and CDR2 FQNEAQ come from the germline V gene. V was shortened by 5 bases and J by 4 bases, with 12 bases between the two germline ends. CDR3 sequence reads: CASSRDTAYEQYF. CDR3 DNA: TGTGCCAGCAGCCGGGACACAGCTTACGAGCAGTACTTC.

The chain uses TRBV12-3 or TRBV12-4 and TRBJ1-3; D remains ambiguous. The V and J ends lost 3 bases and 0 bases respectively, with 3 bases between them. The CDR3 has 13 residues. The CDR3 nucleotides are TGTGCCAGCAGTTTGTACTCTGGAAACACCATATATTTT. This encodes CASSLYSGNTIYF.

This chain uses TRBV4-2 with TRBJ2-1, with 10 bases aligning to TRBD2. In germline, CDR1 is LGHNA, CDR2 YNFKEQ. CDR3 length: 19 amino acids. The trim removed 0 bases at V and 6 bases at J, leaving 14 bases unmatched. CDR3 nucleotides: TGTGCCAGCAGCCAAGATTGGGTAGCGGGGGGAGCTCGGGGCAATGAGCAGTTCTTC. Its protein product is CASSQDWVAGGARGNEQFF.

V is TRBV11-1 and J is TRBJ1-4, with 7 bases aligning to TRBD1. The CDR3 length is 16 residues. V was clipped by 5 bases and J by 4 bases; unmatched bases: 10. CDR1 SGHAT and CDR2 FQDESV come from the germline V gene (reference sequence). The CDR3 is CASSRTGDFINEKLFF. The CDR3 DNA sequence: TGTGCCAGCAGCCGGACAGGTGACTTCATTAATGAAAAACTGTTTTTT.

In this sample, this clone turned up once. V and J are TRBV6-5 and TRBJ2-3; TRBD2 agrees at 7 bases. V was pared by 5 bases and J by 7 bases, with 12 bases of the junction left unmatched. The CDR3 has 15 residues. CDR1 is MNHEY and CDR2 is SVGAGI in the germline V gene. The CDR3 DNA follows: TGTGCCAGCAGTCCTCGGGACTACCCGTTAAATACGCAGTATTTT. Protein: CASSPRDYPLNTQYF.

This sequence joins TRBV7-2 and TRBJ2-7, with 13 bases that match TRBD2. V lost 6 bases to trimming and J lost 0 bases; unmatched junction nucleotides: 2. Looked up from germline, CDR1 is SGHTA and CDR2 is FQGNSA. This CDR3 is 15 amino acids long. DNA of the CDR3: TGTGCCAGCAGTCGGACTAGCGGGAGCTCCTACGAGCAGTACTTC. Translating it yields CASSRTSGSSYEQYF.